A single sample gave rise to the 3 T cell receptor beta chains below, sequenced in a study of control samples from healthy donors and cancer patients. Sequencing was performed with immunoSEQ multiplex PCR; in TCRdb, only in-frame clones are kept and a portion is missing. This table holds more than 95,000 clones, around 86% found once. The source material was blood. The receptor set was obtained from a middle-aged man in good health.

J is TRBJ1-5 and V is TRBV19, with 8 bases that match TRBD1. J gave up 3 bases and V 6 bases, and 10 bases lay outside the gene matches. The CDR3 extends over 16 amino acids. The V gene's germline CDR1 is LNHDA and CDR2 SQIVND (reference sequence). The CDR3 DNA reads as TGTGCCAGTAGAACAACAGACAGGGGTGACAATCAGCCCCAGCATTTT. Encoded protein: CASRTTDRGDNQPQHF.

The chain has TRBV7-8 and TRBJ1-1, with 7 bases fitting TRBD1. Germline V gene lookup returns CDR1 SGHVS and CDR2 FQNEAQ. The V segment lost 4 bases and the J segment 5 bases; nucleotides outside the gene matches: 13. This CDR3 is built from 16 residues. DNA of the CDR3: TGTGCCAGCAGCTCCACCCTGGGCGAGGGGGCTACTGAAGCTTTCTTT. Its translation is CASSSTLGEGATEAFF.

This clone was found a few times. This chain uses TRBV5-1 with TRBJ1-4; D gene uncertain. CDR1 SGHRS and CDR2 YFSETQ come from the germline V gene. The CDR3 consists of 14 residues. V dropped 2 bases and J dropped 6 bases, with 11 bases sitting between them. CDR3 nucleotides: TGCGCCAGCAGCTTACATTCAATGGATGAAAAACTGTTTTTT. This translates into CASSLHSMDEKLFF.